The source of this T cell receptor beta chain is a study of T cell changes during pregnancy in multiple sclerosis. Only in-frame clones appear in the TCRdb table, and some are missing; sequencing was by immunoSEQ multiplex PCR. The sample records 65,000 to 75,000 clones, approximately 92% being singletons. This sequence originates from a female donor in good health, enrolled as a control in a pregnancy study. This specimen consisted of peripheral blood, obtained after pregnancy.

This CDR3 reads CASSPRAAGVSYEQYF. The CDR3 nucleotides are TGTGCCAGCAGCCCGCGCGCGGCGGGAGTCTCCTACGAGCAGTACTTC. This chain links TRBV7-2 with TRBJ2-7, with 7 nucleotides matching TRBD2. The CDR3 totals 16 residues. The junction had 10 bases not matched to a gene; V was cut back by 5 bases and J by 0 bases. CDR1 is SGHTA and CDR2 is FQGNSA in the germline V gene.